This record concerns one TCR beta chain sequence. This sample was taken from a study of monozygotic twins with inflammatory bowel disease. TCRdb reprocessed the 5' RACE reads; each CDR3 protein has one entry and no DNA is given. This sample's table has around 410,000 distinct CDR3 sequences. Germline V lookup: CDR1 SGHTA, CDR2 FQGNSA. The CDR3 consists of 15 residues. The sequencing sample was made of blood. The chain joins TRBV7-2 to TRBJ2-3; TCRdb's D gene call, TRBD1, goes unchecked for lack of DNA. The TCR comes from a human donor with ulcerative colitis or Crohn's disease, or a healthy co-twin of an affected twin (not recorded which). The CDR3 region is CASSRNQGATDTQYF.